The present TCR beta chain was sequenced within a study of T cells after yellow fever vaccination. Study summary: SMART-Seq v4 Ultra Low Input served to prepare low-cell-number fractions. Notes on the study in general: Abundant clonotypes from the bulk population could get into FACS-sorted repertoires as contaminants. Although the secondary response was weaker, it peaked faster, at day 5 versus 15.

Germline CDR1 reads SGHRS; CDR2 reads YFSETQ. The CDR3 sequence is 15 residues long. Trimming took 0 bases from V and 1 from J, leaving 11 bases between them. This clonotype was counted at least ten times. The antigen is undetermined. UMIs and a universal primer site were added when TCR cDNA was made by 5'RACE template switching. TCRdb independently ran MiXCR on the 5' RACE reads; one entry per CDR3 protein. The table shows 250,000 or so distinct CDR3 sequences, with 3.6% occurring only once. The source of this sequence is a man between 18 and 29 years old who received the YFV17D yellow fever vaccine. Source: PBMCs, taken 15 days after the yellow fever booster vaccination. V is TRBV5-1 and J is TRBJ2-7, with unresolved D. The CDR3 nucleotides read TGCGCCAGCAGCTTGGGTACAGCCCATTCCTACGAGCAGTACGTC. The encoded protein is CASSLGTAHSYEQYV.